Below, one T cell receptor beta chain is given with its context. Its antigen is unknown. Looked up from germline, CDR1 is SQVTM and CDR2 is ANQGSEA. Trimming took 4 bases from V and 3 from J, leaving 10 bases between them. The CDR3 has 13 amino acids. This sample is part of a study of PD-1 blockade in classical Hodgkin lymphoma. Study findings and constraints: The authors excluded patients who started nivolumab under 1 year after ASCT. Prior to therapy, complete responders displayed diversity much like that of newly diagnosed patients. Reported findings placed baseline TCR diversity lower in newly diagnosed patients (compared with healthy donors).

Sequenced by immunoSEQ multiplex PCR; TCRdb stores in-frame clones only, minus some. The table shows fewer than 100,000 clones, with roughly 90% occurring only once. Relapses following autologous stem cell transplantation were seen in all patients, with brentuximab vedotin exposure varying. The sequence came from a human donor with classical Hodgkin lymphoma. The chain employs TRBV29-1 and TRBJ1-5; D is undetermined. This material consisted of peripheral blood mononuclear cells (PBMCs), taken at baseline. The CDR3 DNA follows: TGCAGCGTTGGTAACAGACCCAATCAGCCCCAGCATTTT. It specifies CSVGNRPNQPQHF.